The entry below describes one TCR beta chain. This clone occurred a few times. This clone's antigen is unknown. Base qualities were left out, and no much larger clone turns up one base away. From a lookup of the germline V gene (reference sequence), CDR1 and CDR2 are SGHAT and FQDESV. V loses 1 base of germline sequence and J loses 0 bases, and the interval between the two ends is 13 bases. The cysteine opens and the phenylalanine closes a CDR3 of 16 amino acids. Only the CDR3 DNA is retained, 48 bases long and in frame from the first base. These data originate in a study of cytomegalovirus exposure and HLA in healthy donors (dated by TCRdb to 2017 to 2019). About the study as a whole: According to an earlier analysis of a few hundred of the donors, some 170 million T cells yielded 117 million unique TCR beta sequences and around 280 Gb of sequence data. An early release covering about 600 HLA-typed donors comprised around 300 gigabases of sequencing data and 65 million to 100 million unique TCR sequences. Across roughly 420 genotyped donors of the cohort, an average of about 240,000 unique TCR beta nucleotide sequences per donor were sequenced, and 15% to 20% of those sequences were non-productive. The T cell repertoires of around 730 subjects were profiled by immunosequencing and related to cytomegalovirus serostatus. Of the approximately 370 genotyped donors, roughly 76% were placed in the genetic ancestry cluster associated with self-reported Caucasian donors. To predict cytomegalovirus infection status, the study brought together high-throughput TCR immunosequencing, statistical association of individual TCRs with disease status, and machine learning. The aim of the study was to test whether cataloging public T cell receptors could identify signatures of past pathogen exposure. Alongside the repertoire data, information on donor age, sex, ethnicity and CMV serostatus was compiled. A few DR-DQ haplotypes were handled as single units for association and clustering because linkage in the cohort was strong. HLA typing included class I and class II loci at four-digit resolution. All discovery cohort repertoires had been generated using a single sequencing platform. Along with the approximately 620-subject first cohort, a separate validation cohort of 120 different subjects was used. An earlier analysis of roughly 600 of the donors used high-throughput TCR beta sequencing to judge whether each TCR beta V gene segment behaved as functional or pseudogenic. In the later analysis, no new phenotypic data were used to find candidate immune exposures; instead, reliance was placed on TCR beta sequences and their occurrence across donors. A later analysis re-analyzed previously published TCR beta repertoires from 660 or so donors and added high-resolution HLA genotyping to study TCR occurrence patterns. Genome-wide SNP genotypes for about 65% of the roughly 700 donors were used in a later genetic analysis, which treated that subset as a discovery cohort. The number of typed donors differed by locus: about 629-630 for A, B, C, DRB1 and DQB1; 500 to 550 for DQA1; 606 for DPA1; and around 470 for DPB1.

The cohort comprised some 700 healthy bone marrow donors. Cohort members were all nominally healthy when sampled, although unrecorded immune exposures were likely present. Of the 690 or so cohort members, some 270 had positive CMV serostatus and approximately 360 had negative CMV serostatus, and CMV serostatus was not recorded for the donor. Each donor provided a peripheral blood sample, and peripheral blood mononuclear cells were used for TCR beta sequencing. The Qiagen DNeasy Blood Extraction Kit was used to extract genomic DNA from the blood cell samples. The study at large found these results: Because counts were too low, 15 to 20 rarely observed V segments, including chromosome 9 orphons, were excluded from the earlier analysis of 500 to 700 of the donors. A further reported finding was that TCR beta sequences accurately predicted the HLA-A and HLA-B alleles for most subjects in the first cohort. Most CMV-associated TCR beta chains appeared to be HLA-restricted in a later analysis, and the HLA associations seemed to be driven largely by CMV exposure. The 87-base-pair reads could not distinguish some IMGT-functional V segments, including TRBV6-2 and TRBV6-3, so those segments were excluded. In a later analysis, several top co-occurrence clusters were reported to appear linked to parvovirus B19, influenza, CMV and Epstein-Barr virus. The cohort was sequenced for TCR beta chains only, and without alpha or paired-chain data the features that could be detected were limited. The classifier was reported to diagnose cytomegalovirus status with high specificity and sensitivity in both the original and validation cohorts. The authors suggested that the approach could potentially be extended to other disease states and immunological phenotypes. Compared with the 666-donor mean, donors in an Asian-associated ancestry cluster had fewer N-insertions in productive TCRs, according to a later genetic analysis. According to a later analysis, TCR association rates differed among HLA loci, with DRB1 alleles showing the most associated TCRs and HLA-C alleles showing the fewest. Because HLA typing was missing for some donors at each locus, association tests included only the typed subset. Broadly in line with IMGT annotations, most TCR beta V segments showed up in productive rearrangements about 87% or about 30% of the time in an earlier analysis of some 590 of the donors. The study listed 164 TCR beta chains as associated with cytomegalovirus. Immune exposure information for the cohort was limited to CMV serostatus. A cluster of highly shared sequence variants was judged likely to be a technical artifact of the sequencing pipeline. Presence/absence analyses assumed roughly uniform sequencing depth across donors, an assumption that may not hold. A later analysis found that HLA-associated TCR beta chains were more clonally expanded and had lower generation probabilities than equally common non-associated chains. In a later analysis, some 18,000 TCR beta sequences were associated with specific HLA alleles at a false discovery rate of 0.05. While some public TCRs were present in many individuals, most TCR sequences turned up only very rarely across donors. Linkage disequilibrium might explain the correlated functional status among segregating V segments, but an unknown experimental factor could not be excluded. In vitro tests confirmed that three of the cytomegalovirus-associated TCR beta chains recognize cytomegalovirus antigens. When HLA alleles, especially DR and DQ, strongly co-occurred, TCR associations were difficult to assign to individual alleles. An association between a missense DCLRE1C variant and V-gene and J-gene trimming of TCR beta chains was found in a later genetic analysis and replicated in an independent cohort.

Library preparation used the immunoSEQ multiplex PCR assay. For the multiplex PCR, a mixture combining 60 forward primers for TCR Vbeta segments and 13 reverse primers for TCR Jbeta segments was used. The CDR3 region of rearranged TCR beta genes was amplified from genomic DNA by a multiplex PCR assay. The amplified TCR beta libraries were sequenced on the Illumina HiSeq System as 87-base-pair reads. The original pipeline was this. Across the 666 repertoires, a later analysis counted roughly 77 million unique TCR beta chains, some 11 million of which were shared by at least two donors. Raw reads were error-corrected and collapsed into unique sequences with a nearest-neighbor algorithm that merged closely related sequences to remove PCR and sequencing errors. V, D and J gene segments were assigned by aligning CDR3 sequences to IMGT reference sequences. For a sequence to be retained, a match of at least six nucleotides to both a V gene segment and a J gene segment was required. A rearrangement counted as productive if the CDR3 had no stop codons and remained in frame with V and J, and every other rearrangement counted as non-productive. CDR3 was defined according to IMGT convention as the region running from the second conserved V-encoded cysteine to the conserved J-encoded phenylalanine. The earlier analysis of 500 to 650 of the donors excluded any sequence lacking an unambiguous match to a single V gene segment. An earlier analysis of over 450 of the donors classified V segments as functional when productive rearrangements were above 56.7% and as segregating when the standard deviation between donors was above 5%. A statistical classification framework was developed to diagnose cytomegalovirus status using the catalog of TCR beta chain sequences. In a later analysis, TCR nucleotide sequences were compared against IMGT/GENE-DB human TR gene sequences so that V and J genes could be assigned. The TCRdist pipeline was used in a later analysis to assign CDR3 sequences and most-parsimonious VDJ recombination scenarios. In a later analysis, every TCR beta chain was defined by the combination of its CDR3 amino acid sequence and its V-gene family, and reads without a unique V-gene family were dropped. A later analysis removed 500 to 650 highly shared, low-generation-probability nucleotide sequences to deal with suspected cross-contamination and a sequencing artifact. In a later analysis, a clonal expansion index for each public chain was calculated from normalized within-repertoire ranks of inferred template counts. In a later analysis, generation probabilities were computed with a VDJ recombination model fitted to out-of-frame rearrangements, and the resulting probabilities were checked against IGoR. In a later analysis, TCR-TCR, TCR-HLA and TCR-CMV co-occurrence was scored with hypergeometric tests, and a repertoire-size bias correction was applied to TCR pairs. A later analysis estimated false discovery rates by permuting HLA or CMV assignments 20 times. In a later analysis, co-occurring TCRs were grouped using DBSCAN, with TCRdist sequence similarity added in when clustering inside HLA-allele-positive subsets. Repertoires with fewer than 30,000 or more than 120,000 public chains, plus five repertoires with anomalous nucleotide sharing, were excluded from co-occurrence clustering. As stored in TCRdb, this immuneACCESS dataset retains in-frame rearrangements with V and J assigned. A fraction of the clones does not appear; measured against another copy, unresolved V genes explain less than half of the discrepancy, and the remainder lacks a known reason. D and trimming come from the DNA, and the V and J calls and clone size come from that table. This sample has 100,000 to 150,000 clones in its table, and around 73% of those were observed once. The ten top clones hold approximately 2.9% of the sample.

The rearrangement combines TRBV11-1 with TRBJ2-7; a tentative D match to TRBD1 spans 8 bases. This receptor was obtained from a human donor in good health. Sequencing was carried out using PBMCs. Here is the DNA: TGTGCCAGCAGCTTAGAAGCGGGACAGGTCTCCTACGAGCAGTACTTC. This yields the protein CASSLEAGQVSYEQYF.